A selection of T cell receptor beta chains follows, all from one sample in a study of shared clonotypes between healthy human individuals. Clones were read by immunoSEQ multiplex PCR, and TCRdb kept only the in-frame ones, dropping some. This repertoire shows approximately 2.5 million clones, over 85% found once; its top ten account for roughly 0.36%. Sequences were obtained from naive CD4+ T cells from PBMCs. These receptors originate from a man between 18 and 29 years old in good health. Some clones in this sample may be carry-over from other donors' samples. Both conserved end residues are part of each CDR3. The D gene is left open where the match is weak. Clone size, where shown, is once, few, many, or a class for clones that have expanded.

. . TRBJ2-7 13 TRBV2 TGTGCCAGCAGTGTCGGTAGCCCCAACGAGCAGTACTTC CASSVGSPNEQYF
. . TRBJ2-5 17 TRBV5-4 TGTGCCAGCAGATCGGGCGGGACTCCCACCCGGGGCGAGACCCAGTACTTC CASRSGGTPTRGETQYF
. . TRBJ1-3 16 TRBV7-9 TGTGCCAGCAGCTTAGGATCCGGGGTTGCTGGAAACACCATATATTTT CASSLGSGVAGNTIYF
. . TRBJ2-1 11 TRBV20-1 TGCAGTGCTAGAGAGGGACACGGGTGGCTCTTC CSAREGHGWLF
. . TRBJ2-7 16 TRBV5-6 TGTGCCAGCAGGGCAAGTTCGGGGGGCCTGCCCTACGAGCAGTACTTC CASRASSGGLPYEQYF
. TRBD1 TRBJ2-7 14 TRBV5-1 TGCGCCAGCACCCCTGGACAGGGAGCTTACGAGCAGTACTTC CASTPGQGAYEQYF
. . TRBJ2-3 16 TRBV9 TGTGCCAGCAGCGTAGTTGGGACAACCTCCACAGATACGCAGTATTTT CASSVVGTTSTDTQYF
. . TRBJ2-7 14 TRBV5-5 TGTGCCAGCAGCTTTCAGACAGCTAACTACGAGCAGTACTTC CASSFQTANYEQYF
. TRBD2 TRBJ2-1 15 TRBV18 TGTGCCAGCTCACCATTAGCGGGGCAATACAATGAGCAGTTCTTC CASSPLAGQYNEQFF
. . TRBJ2-7 16 TRBV7-8 TGTGCCAGCAGCTTCTTAGGTGTGGGGAGCTCCTACGAGCAGTACTTC CASSFLGVGSSYEQYF
once . TRBJ2-7 14 TRBV5-4 TGTGCCAGCACCTCGGGGGGCAGAACCTACGAGCAGTACTTC CASTSGGRTYEQYF
. . TRBJ1-1 13 TRBV5-1 TGCGCCAGCAGCCGAGGGGACGGCACTAAAGCTTTCTTT CASSRGDGTKAFF
. . TRBJ1-5 13 TRBV7-3 TGTGCCAGCAGCTTAAATGTGGATCAGCCCCAGCATTTT CASSLNVDQPQHF
. . TRBJ2-4 12 TRBV19 TGTGCCAGTTCGGCCTTCGGCGACATTCAGTACTTC CASSAFGDIQYF
. . TRBJ2-1 16 TRBV5-6 TGTGCCAGCAGCTTCCCTCGCCGGGACCCTTCCAATGAGCAGTTCTTC CASSFPRRDPSNEQFF
. . TRBJ2-1 14 TRBV5-1 TGCGCCAGCAGCGCACTAGCTACTAACAATGAGCAGTTCTTC CASSALATNNEQFF
once . TRBJ2-1 13 TRBV5-1 TGCGCCAGCAGAATAGCGGAGCACAATGAGCAGTTCTTC CASRIAEHNEQFF
. TRBD1 TRBJ1-2 13 TRBV5-1 TGCGCCAGCAGCCGGACAGGAGACTATGGCTACACCTTC CASSRTGDYGYTF
. . TRBJ2-1 16 TRBV28 TGTGCCAGCAGTTCCACGCTAGCGAGTGTTTACAATGAGCAGTTCTTC CASSSTLASVYNEQFF
. . TRBJ2-5 11 TRBV20-1 TGCAGTGCATGGGGCCAAGAGACCCAGTACTTC CSAWGQETQYF
. . TRBJ1-1 11 TRBV7-6 TGTGCCAGCAGCCAGGGGACAGAAGCTTTCTTT CASSQGTEAFF
. . TRBJ2-7 12 TRBV18 TGTGCCAGCTCACAAGGACTTGTCGAGCAGTACTTC CASSQGLVEQYF
. TRBD1 TRBJ1-2 15 TRBV6-5 TGTGCCAGCAGTTACTCGAACAGGGGACTCGGCGGCTACACCTTC CASSYSNRGLGGYTF
. TRBD1 TRBJ2-1 15 TRBV29-1 TGCAGCGTTGCCCTAATGAGGGGGCTAAACAATGAGCAGTTCTTC CSVALMRGLNNEQFF
. . TRBJ2-3 11 TRBV21-1 TGTGCCACCGATTACACAGATACGCAGTATTTT CATDYTDTQYF
. . TRBJ2-6 15 TRBV27 TGTGCCAGCTCCAACTTACCCTCTGGGGCCAACGTCCTGACTTTC CASSNLPSGANVLTF
. . TRBJ2-7 14 TRBV15 TGTGCCACCAGCAACTGGCCTTCCGCCTACGAGCAGTACTTC CATSNWPSAYEQYF
. TRBD1 TRBJ1-1 14 TRBV7-9 TGTGCCAGCAGCTCGAGGACAGGGGGCCGGGGGGCTTTCTTT CASSSRTGGRGAFF
. . TRBJ2-3 15 TRBV5-8 TGTGCCAGCAGCTTGGACAGGGGAGGGACAGATACGCAGTATTTT CASSLDRGGTDTQYF
. . TRBJ1-1 13 TRBV6-5 TGTGCCATCAGTTATGGACAGTTCACAGAAGCTTTCTTT CAISYGQFTEAFF
. TRBD2 TRBJ2-7 15 TRBV6-5 TGTGCCAGCAGTTACTCGGCGGCGGGAGCCTACGAGCAGTACTTC CASSYSAAGAYEQYF
. . TRBJ1-1 14 TRBV6-5 TGTGCCAGCAGTTACCTCGGGGAAGGCACTGAAGCTTTCTTT CASSYLGEGTEAFF
. . TRBJ1-5 13 TRBV6-1 TGTGCCAGCAGTGGGAGGGACGTACAGCCCCAGCATTTT CASSGRDVQPQHF
. . TRBJ2-7 14 TRBV6-1 TGTGCCAGCACCCGAGTGACAGCAGCCGACGAGCAGTACTTC CASTRVTAADEQYF
. TRBD2 TRBJ2-1 14 TRBV11-1 TGTGCCAGCAGCCCGGGACTAGCGTACAATGAGCAGTTCTTC CASSPGLAYNEQFF
. . TRBJ1-5 14 TRBV2 TGTGCCAGCACTGAGAGCTATAGCAATCAGCCCCAGCATTTT CASTESYSNQPQHF
. TRBD2 TRBJ2-3 15 TRBV28 TGTGCCAGCAGTCCCCCTAGCGGACACACAGATACGCAGTATTTT CASSPPSGHTDTQYF
. . TRBJ1-2 15 TRBV28 TGTGCCAGCAGTTCAACAGGGAGGGCTGGTGGGGGCTACACCTTC CASSSTGRAGGGYTF
. TRBD2 TRBJ2-1 16 TRBV4-1 TGCGCCAGCAGCCGTACGACTAGCGGGAGCAACAATGAGCAGTTCTTC CASSRTTSGSNNEQFF
. . TRBJ1-1 14 TRBV15 TGTGCCACCAGCCCCCCGGTCAGCGGAACTGAAGCTTTCTTT CATSPPVSGTEAFF
. . TRBJ1-1 12 TRBV6-5 TGTGCCAGCAGCTCAAGGACATTCGAAGCTTTCTTT CASSSRTFEAFF
. . TRBJ2-3 14 TRBV2 TGTGCCGCCAAAACGGGAGCGCCGACAGATACGCAGTATTTT CAAKTGAPTDTQYF
. TRBD1 TRBJ2-1 14 TRBV28 TGTGCCAGCAGTTTGTTACAGGGGGGCAATGAGCAGTTCTTC CASSLLQGGNEQFF
. . TRBJ2-5 15 TRBV29-1 TGCAGCGTTGAAGATCGGTTCGGGGGAACAGAGACCCAGTACTTC CSVEDRFGGTETQYF
. . TRBJ1-2 15 TRBV15 TGTGCCACCAGCAGAGATACTTCACAGGGCTATGGCTACACCTTC CATSRDTSQGYGYTF
. . TRBJ1-1 14 TRBV7-9 TGTGCCAGCAGCTTAGGAGGGGTGAACACTGAAGCTTTCTTT CASSLGGVNTEAFF
. . TRBJ1-4 15 TRBV5-1 TGCGCCAGCAGCTTGGAGGGGGGGCGTAATGAAAAACTGTTTTTT CASSLEGGRNEKLFF
. . TRBJ1-5 14 TRBV28 TGTGCCATCAAACAAGTCGGGTGGGATCAGCCCCAGCATTTT CAIKQVGWDQPQHF
. . TRBJ1-4 15 TRBV28 TGTGCCAGCAGCTCCCCCATCGGGGGAGGCGAAAAACTGTTTTTT CASSSPIGGGEKLFF
. . TRBJ2-7 14 TRBV2 TGTGCCAGCACCGACGGCCTCCAGGGCCAGGAGCAGTACTTC CASTDGLQGQEQYF
. . TRBJ1-5 19 TRBV15 TGTGCCACCAGCAGAGATCGGTTTCGCGACATTTATAGCAATCAGCCCCAGCATTTT CATSRDRFRDIYSNQPQHF
. TRBD2 TRBJ2-3 16 TRBV5-4 TGTGCCAGCAGCCTATTGACTAGCGGGAGCTCGGATACGCAGTATTTT CASSLLTSGSSDTQYF
. . TRBJ1-2 12 TRBV19 TGTGCCAGTACCCCACAGGGATACGGCTACACCTTC CASTPQGYGYTF
few . TRBJ1-1 14 TRBV5-1 TGCGCCAGCAGCCTGGACAGACCAAACACTGAAGCTTTCTTT CASSLDRPNTEAFF
. . TRBJ1-5 15 TRBV28 TGTGCCAGCAGTTTGGCGAGGGGTAACGGTCAGCCCCAGCATTTT CASSLARGNGQPQHF
. . TRBJ1-5 15 TRBV5-6 TGTGCCAGCAGCCTCGGCCCGGGCCCCAATCAGCCCCAGCATTTT CASSLGPGPNQPQHF
. TRBD1 TRBJ2-3 17 TRBV5-1 TGCGCCAGCAGCGGGGCTGGGGCGACAGGGACGGGGGATACGCAGTATTTT CASSGAGATGTGDTQYF
. . TRBJ2-5 15 TRBV5-4 TGTGCCAGCAGCACACCATCGGGACCCGGGGAGACCCAGTACTTC CASSTPSGPGETQYF